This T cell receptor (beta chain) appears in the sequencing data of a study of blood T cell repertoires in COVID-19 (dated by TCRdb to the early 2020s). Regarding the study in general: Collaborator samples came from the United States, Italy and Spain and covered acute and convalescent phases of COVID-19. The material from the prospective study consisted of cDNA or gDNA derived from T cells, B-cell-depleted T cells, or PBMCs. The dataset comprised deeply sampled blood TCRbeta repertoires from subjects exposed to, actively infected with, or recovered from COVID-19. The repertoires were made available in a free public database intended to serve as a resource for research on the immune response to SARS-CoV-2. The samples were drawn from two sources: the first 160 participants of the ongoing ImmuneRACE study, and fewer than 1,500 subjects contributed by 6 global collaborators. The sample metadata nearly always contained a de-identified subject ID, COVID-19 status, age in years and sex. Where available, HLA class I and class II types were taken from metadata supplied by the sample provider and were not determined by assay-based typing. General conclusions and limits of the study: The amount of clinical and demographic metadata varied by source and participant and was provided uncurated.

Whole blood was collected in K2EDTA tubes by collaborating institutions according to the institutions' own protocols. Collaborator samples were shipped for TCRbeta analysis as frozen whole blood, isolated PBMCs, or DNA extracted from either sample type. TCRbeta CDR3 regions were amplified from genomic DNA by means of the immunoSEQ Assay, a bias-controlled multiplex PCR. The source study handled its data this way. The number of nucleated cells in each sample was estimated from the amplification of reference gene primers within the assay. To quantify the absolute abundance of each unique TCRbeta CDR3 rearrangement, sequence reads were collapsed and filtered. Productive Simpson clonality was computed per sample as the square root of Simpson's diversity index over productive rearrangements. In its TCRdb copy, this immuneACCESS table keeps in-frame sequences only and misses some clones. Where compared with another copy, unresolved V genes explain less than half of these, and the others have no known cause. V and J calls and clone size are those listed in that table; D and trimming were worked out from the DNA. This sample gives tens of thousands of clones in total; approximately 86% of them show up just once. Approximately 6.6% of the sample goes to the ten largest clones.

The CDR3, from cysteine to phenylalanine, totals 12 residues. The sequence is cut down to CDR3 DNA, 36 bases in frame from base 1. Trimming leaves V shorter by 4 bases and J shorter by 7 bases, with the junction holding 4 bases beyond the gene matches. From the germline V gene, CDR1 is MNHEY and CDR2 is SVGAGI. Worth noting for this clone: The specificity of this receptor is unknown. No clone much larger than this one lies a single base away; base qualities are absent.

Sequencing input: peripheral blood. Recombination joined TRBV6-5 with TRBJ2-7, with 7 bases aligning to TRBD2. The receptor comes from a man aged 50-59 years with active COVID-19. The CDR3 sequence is CASSLPGGEQYF. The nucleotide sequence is TGTGCCAGCAGTTTGCCCGGGGGGGAGCAGTACTTC.